This T cell receptor (beta chain) stems from a study of spatial heterogeneity in lung cancer. The overall study: Among detected sequences, beta-chain ones consistently exceeded alpha-chain ones in number. Study results and caveats: At tumor resection, ubiquitous expanded TCRs were detected in blood more often than later.

Every molecule of TCR cDNA had its own unique molecular identifier. MiXCR was run by TCRdb on the 5' RACE reads, yielding one entry per CDR3 protein. Seen here are some 120,000 distinct CDR3 sequences, 12% observed once, and the top ten hold roughly 17%. The CDR3 runs to 14 residues. V was trimmed by 3 bases and J by 3 bases, leaving 12 bases between them. Germline CDR1 reads SGDLS; CDR2 reads YYNGEE. The time point: blood at routine non-recurrence follow-up after resection. Extraction of whole RNA from tumor, nontumor lung or frozen PBMC preceded unsorted sequencing. The sample holds many counts of this clonotype. Its matching antigen is unknown.

The material was PBMCs, obtained at follow-up. The chain couples TRBV9 to TRBJ1-1; D may be TRBD1 (5 bases). This TCR derives from a male donor with early-stage non-small cell lung cancer. The CDR3 coding sequence is TGTGCCAGCAGCGCGTCAGGGATTCACACTGAAGCTTTCTTT. Protein sequence: CASSASGIHTEAFF.